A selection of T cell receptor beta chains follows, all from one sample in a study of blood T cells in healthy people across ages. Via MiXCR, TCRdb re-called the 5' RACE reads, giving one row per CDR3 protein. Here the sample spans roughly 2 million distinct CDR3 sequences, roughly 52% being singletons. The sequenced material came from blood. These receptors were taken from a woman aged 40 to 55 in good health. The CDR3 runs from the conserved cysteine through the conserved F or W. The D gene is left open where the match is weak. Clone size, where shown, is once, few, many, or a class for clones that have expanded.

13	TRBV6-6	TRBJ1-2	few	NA	CASSRGFEAGYTF	TGTGCCAGCAGCCGAGGGTTTGAGGCTGGCTACACCTTC
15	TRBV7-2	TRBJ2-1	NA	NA	CASSPPGRGGNEQFF	TGTGCCAGCAGCCCTCCTGGGCGGGGTGGCAATGAGCAGTTCTTC
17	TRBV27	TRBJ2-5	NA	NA	CASRGLPGRLGSETQYF	TGTGCCAGCAGAGGTTTACCCGGGCGGTTAGGATCGGAGACCCAGTACTTC
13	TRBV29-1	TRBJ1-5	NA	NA	CSVAGDRNQPQHF	TGCAGCGTTGCAGGGGATCGCAATCAGCCCCAGCATTTT
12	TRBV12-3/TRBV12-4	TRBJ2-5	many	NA	CASSFYGETQYF	TGTGCCAGCAGTTTTTATGGAGAGACCCAGTACTTC
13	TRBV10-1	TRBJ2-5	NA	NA	CASSELRGGTQYF	TGCGCCAGCAGTGAGCTCAGGGGAGGGACCCAGTACTTC
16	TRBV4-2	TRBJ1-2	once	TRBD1	CASSQDVNRGHYGYTF	TGTGCCAGCAGCCAAGATGTAAACAGGGGCCACTATGGCTACACCTTC
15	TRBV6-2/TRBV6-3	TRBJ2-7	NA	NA	CASSYRRGARYEQYF	TGTGCCAGCAGTTACAGACGGGGGGCTAGGTACGAGCAGTACTTC
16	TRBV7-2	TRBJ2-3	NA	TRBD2	CASSFGLAASTDTQYF	TGTGCCAGCAGCTTTGGACTAGCGGCTAGCACAGATACGCAGTATTTT
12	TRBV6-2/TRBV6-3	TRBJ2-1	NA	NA	CASSYSPDEQFF	TGTGCCAGCAGTTACTCTCCCGATGAGCAGTTCTTC
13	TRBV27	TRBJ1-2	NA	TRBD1	CATLDRGRAGYTF	TGTGCCACCCTAGACAGGGGGCGGGCTGGCTACACCTTC
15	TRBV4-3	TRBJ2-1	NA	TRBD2	CASSQVAGGSNEQFF	TGCGCCAGCAGCCAAGTGGCGGGGGGGAGCAATGAGCAGTTCTTC
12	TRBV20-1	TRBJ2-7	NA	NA	CSASPGWDEQYF	TGCAGTGCTAGCCCGGGGTGGGACGAGCAGTACTTC
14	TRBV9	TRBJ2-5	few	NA	CASSVVGGGETQYF	TGTGCCAGCAGCGTAGTAGGGGGTGGGGAGACCCAGTACTTC
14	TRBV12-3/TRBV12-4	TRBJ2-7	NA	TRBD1	CASSQGTGLNEQYF	TGTGCCAGCAGCCAGGGGACAGGGTTAAACGAGCAGTACTTC
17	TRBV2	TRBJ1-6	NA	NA	CASSEFSGSSYNSPLHF	TGTGCCAGCAGTGAATTTTCAGGGAGCTCCTATAATTCACCCCTCCACTTT
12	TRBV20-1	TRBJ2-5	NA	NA	CSARDPGMAQYF	TGCAGTGCCCGGGACCCAGGCATGGCCCAGTACTTC
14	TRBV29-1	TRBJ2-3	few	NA	CSVDKGGRTDTQYF	TGCAGCGTGGACAAGGGCGGGCGCACAGATACGCAGTATTTT
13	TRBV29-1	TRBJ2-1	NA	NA	CSSRMGTYNEQFF	TGCAGCTCCCGTATGGGGACATACAATGAGCAGTTCTTC
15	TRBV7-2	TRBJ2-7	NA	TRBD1	CASSLRDRVFDEQYF	TGTGCCAGCAGCCTTCGGGACAGGGTCTTCGACGAGCAGTACTTC
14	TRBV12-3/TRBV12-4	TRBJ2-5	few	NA	CASSTPGTQETQYF	TGTGCCAGCAGTACTCCGGGGACCCAAGAGACCCAGTACTTC
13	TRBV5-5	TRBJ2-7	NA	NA	CASSFVQVGEQYF	TGTGCCAGCAGCTTCGTCCAGGTCGGCGAGCAGTACTTC
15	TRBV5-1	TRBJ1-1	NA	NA	CASSFGLRQWTEAFF	TGCGCCAGCAGCTTTGGACTCCGGCAGTGGACTGAAGCTTTCTTT
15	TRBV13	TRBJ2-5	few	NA	CASSSRPGRDETQYF	TGTGCCAGCAGCTCCCGGCCTGGGAGAGATGAGACCCAGTACTTC
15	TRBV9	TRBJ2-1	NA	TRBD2	CASSYGLAGVNEQFF	TGTGCCAGCAGCTACGGTCTAGCGGGGGTCAATGAGCAGTTCTTC
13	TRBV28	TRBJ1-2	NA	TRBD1	CACSRDRLYGYTF	TGTGCCTGCAGTCGGGACAGGCTATATGGCTACACCTTC
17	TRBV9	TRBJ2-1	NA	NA	CASSSPSLGAILNEQFF	TGTGCCAGCAGCTCGCCTTCACTGGGAGCGATTCTCAATGAGCAGTTCTTC
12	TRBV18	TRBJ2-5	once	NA	CASSPSIDGQYF	TGTGCCAGCTCACCGTCTATCGATGGGCAGTACTTC
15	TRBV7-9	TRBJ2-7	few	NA	CASSLVGLTSYEQYF	TGTGCCAGCAGCTTAGTTGGCCTAACCTCCTACGAGCAGTACTTC
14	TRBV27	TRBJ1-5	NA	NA	CASSTSLGPWPQHF	TGTGCCAGCAGTACGTCTCTAGGGCCGTGGCCCCAGCATTTT
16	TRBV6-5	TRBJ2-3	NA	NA	CASSYGTPGITDTQYF	TGTGCCAGCAGTTACGGGACTCCCGGAATCACAGATACGCAGTATTTT
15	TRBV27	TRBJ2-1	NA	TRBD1	CASKSGETQGDEQFF	TGTGCCAGCAAATCAGGGGAAACCCAGGGGGATGAGCAGTTCTTC
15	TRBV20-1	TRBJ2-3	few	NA	CSARRWGSSTDTQYF	TGCAGTGCTAGACGTTGGGGCTCTAGCACAGATACGCAGTATTTT
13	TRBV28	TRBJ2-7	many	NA	CASLLQNSYEQYF	TGTGCCAGCCTTTTGCAGAATAGCTACGAGCAGTACTTC
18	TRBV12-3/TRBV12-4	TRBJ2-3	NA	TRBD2	CASRDPGLAGGTTDTQYF	TGTGCCAGCAGGGACCCGGGACTAGCGGGAGGGACCACAGATACGCAGTATTTT
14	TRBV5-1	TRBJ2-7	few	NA	CASSSKRSGYEQYF	TGCGCCAGCAGCTCCAAACGCAGCGGCTACGAGCAGTACTTC
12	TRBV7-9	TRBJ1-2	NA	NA	CASSPRERGYTF	TGTGCCAGCAGCCCCAGGGAACGCGGCTACACCTTC
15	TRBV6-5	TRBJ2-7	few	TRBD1	CASKAWGQGSYEQYF	TGTGCCAGCAAGGCCTGGGGACAGGGGTCGTACGAGCAGTACTTC
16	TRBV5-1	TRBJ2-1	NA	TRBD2	CASSQGPSGATNEQFF	TGCGCCAGCAGCCAGGGCCCTAGCGGGGCCACCAATGAGCAGTTCTTC
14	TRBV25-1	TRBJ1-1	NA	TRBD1	CASGGTGGSTEAFF	TGTGCCAGCGGGGGAACAGGGGGCTCCACTGAAGCTTTCTTT
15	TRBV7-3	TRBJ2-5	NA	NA	CASSLSLGAGETQYF	TGTGCCAGCAGCTTATCACTAGGGGCGGGGGAGACCCAGTACTTC
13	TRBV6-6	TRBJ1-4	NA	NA	CATHGGTNEKLFF	TGTGCCACACACGGGGGAACTAATGAAAAACTGTTTTTT
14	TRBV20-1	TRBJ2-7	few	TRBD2	CSASRLAGGREQYF	TGCAGTGCTAGTAGGCTAGCGGGGGGTCGGGAGCAGTACTTC